Listed below are T cell receptor beta chains from one sample, sequenced in a study of T-cell reconstitution after alpha-beta-depleted transplantation in children. TCRdb used MiXCR to reprocess the PCR reads, holding one entry per CDR3 protein. Of some 70,000 distinct CDR3 sequences in the sample, more than 5.5% were seen once. Material: PBMCs from the stem cell graft donor, obtained from the stem cell graft. The receptors were sampled from a human donor who donated a stem cell graft to a child with acute lymphoblastic leukemia. Both conserved end residues are part of each CDR3. A D gene is named only where the DNA matches it firmly.

J: TRBJ1-2; V: TRBV4-2; D: TRBD1; length: 16; CDR3: CASSQQGQGVDYGYTF
J: TRBJ2-7; V: TRBV9; D: TRBD2; length: 14; CDR3: CASSVASGNYEQYF
J: TRBJ1-5; V: TRBV24-1; D: .; length: 13; CDR3: CATSAGDYQPQHF
J: TRBJ1-1; V: TRBV27; D: .; length: 15; CDR3: CASSYLFEAGVEAFF
J: TRBJ2-6; V: TRBV5-1; D: TRBD1; length: 17; CDR3: CASSSGQGASGANVLTF
J: TRBJ2-2; V: TRBV3-1; D: .; length: 14; CDR3: CASRIQGSTGELFF
J: TRBJ1-6; V: TRBV6-5; D: TRBD1; length: 15; CDR3: CASSYIRGLNSPLHF
J: TRBJ1-3; V: TRBV9; D: .; length: 16; CDR3: CASSSQVEVTGNTIYF
J: TRBJ2-7; V: TRBV11-2; D: TRBD2; length: 15; CDR3: CASSPGTSDAYEQYF
J: TRBJ2-2; V: TRBV9; D: .; length: 13; CDR3: CASMTDNTGELFF
J: TRBJ2-3; V: TRBV12-3/TRBV12-4; D: TRBD2; length: 15; CDR3: CASSRTSDSTDTQYF
J: TRBJ2-2; V: TRBV11-2; D: .; length: 17; CDR3: CASSLELRGPSTGELFF
J: TRBJ2-4; V: TRBV18; D: .; length: 14; CDR3: CASSPGGGTYIQYF
J: TRBJ2-1; V: TRBV20-1; D: .; length: 15; CDR3: CSAMYPGPGKDEQFF
J: TRBJ2-5; V: TRBV6-5; D: .; length: 15; CDR3: CASSSPRGPKETQYF
J: TRBJ1-3; V: TRBV5-4; D: .; length: 12; CDR3: CASSPEGNTIYF